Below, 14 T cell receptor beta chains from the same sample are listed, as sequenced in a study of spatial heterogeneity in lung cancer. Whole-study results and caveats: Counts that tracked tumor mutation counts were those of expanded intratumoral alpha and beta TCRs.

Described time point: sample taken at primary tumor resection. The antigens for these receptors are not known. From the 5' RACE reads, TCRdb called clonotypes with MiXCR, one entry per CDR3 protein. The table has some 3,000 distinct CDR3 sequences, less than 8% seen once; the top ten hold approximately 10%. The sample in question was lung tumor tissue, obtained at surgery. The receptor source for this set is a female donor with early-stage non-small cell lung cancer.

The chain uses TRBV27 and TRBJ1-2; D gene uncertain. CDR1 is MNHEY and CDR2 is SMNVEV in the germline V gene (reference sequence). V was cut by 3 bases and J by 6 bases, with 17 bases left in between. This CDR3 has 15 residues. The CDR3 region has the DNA TGTGCCAGCAGTTTGGCTGACGCCGGTTCGAATGGCTACACCTTC. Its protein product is CASSLADAGSNGYTF.

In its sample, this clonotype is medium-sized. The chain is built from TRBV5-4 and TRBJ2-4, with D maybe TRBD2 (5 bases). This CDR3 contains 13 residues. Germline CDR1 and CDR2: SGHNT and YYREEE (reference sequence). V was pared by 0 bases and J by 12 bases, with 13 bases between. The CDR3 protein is CASSLGGEMTQYF. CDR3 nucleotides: TGTGCCAGCAGCTTGGGTGGGGAGATGACTCAGTACTTC.

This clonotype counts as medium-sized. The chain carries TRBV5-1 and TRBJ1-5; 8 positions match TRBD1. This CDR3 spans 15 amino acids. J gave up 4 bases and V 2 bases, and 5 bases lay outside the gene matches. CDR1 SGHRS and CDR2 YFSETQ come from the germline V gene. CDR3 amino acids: CASSFTGGWNQPQHF. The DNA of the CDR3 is TGCGCCAGCAGCTTTACAGGGGGTTGGAATCAGCCCCAGCATTTT.

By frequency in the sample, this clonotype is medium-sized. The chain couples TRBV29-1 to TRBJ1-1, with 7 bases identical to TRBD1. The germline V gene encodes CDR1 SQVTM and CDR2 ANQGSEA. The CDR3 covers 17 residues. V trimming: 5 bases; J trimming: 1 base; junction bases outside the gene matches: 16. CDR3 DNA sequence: TGCAGCGTTCCCGTTCCAGCAGCCGGGACAGCGAACACTGAAGCTTTCTTT. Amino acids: CSVPVPAAGTANTEAFF.

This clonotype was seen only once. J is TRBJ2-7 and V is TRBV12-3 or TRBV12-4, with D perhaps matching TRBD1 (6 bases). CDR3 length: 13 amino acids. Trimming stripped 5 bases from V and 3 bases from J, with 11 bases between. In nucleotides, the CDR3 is TGTGCCAGCAGTCTTGGACAGAACTACGAGCAGTACTTC. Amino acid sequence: CASSLGQNYEQYF.

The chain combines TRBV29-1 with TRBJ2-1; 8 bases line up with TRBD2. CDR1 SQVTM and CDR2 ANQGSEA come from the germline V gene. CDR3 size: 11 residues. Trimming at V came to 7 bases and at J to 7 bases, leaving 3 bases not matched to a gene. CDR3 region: CSAGRGNEQFF. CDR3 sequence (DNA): TGCAGCGCCGGGAGGGGGAATGAGCAGTTCTTC.

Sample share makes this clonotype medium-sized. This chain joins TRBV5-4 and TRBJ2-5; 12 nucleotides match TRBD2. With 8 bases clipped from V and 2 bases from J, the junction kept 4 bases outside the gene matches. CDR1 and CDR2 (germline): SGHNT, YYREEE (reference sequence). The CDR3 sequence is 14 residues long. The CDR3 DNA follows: TGTGCCAGTACTAGCGGGGGGTTACAAGAGACCCAGTACTTC. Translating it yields CASTSGGLQETQYF.

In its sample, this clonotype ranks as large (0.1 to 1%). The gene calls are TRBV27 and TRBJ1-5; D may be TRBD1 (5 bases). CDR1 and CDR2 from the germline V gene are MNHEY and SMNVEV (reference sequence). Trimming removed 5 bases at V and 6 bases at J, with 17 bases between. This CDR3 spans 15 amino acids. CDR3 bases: TGTGCCAGCAGTAGGGACGCGACCTGGGGTCAGCCCCAGCATTTT. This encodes CASSRDATWGQPQHF.

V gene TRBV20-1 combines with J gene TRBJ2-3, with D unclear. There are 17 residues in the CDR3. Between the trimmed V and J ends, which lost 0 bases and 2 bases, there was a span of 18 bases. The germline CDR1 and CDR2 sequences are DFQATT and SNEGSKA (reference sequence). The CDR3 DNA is TGCAGTGCTAGAGATCGGATTAGCTTTTCCCCCACAGATACGCAGTATTTT. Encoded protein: CSARDRISFSPTDTQYF.

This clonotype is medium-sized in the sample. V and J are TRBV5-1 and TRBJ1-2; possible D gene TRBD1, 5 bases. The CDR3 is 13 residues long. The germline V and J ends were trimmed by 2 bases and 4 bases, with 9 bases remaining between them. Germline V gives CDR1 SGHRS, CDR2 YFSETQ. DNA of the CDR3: TGCGCCAGCAGCTTAGGGGTCGGCTATGGCTACACCTTC. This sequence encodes CASSLGVGYGYTF.

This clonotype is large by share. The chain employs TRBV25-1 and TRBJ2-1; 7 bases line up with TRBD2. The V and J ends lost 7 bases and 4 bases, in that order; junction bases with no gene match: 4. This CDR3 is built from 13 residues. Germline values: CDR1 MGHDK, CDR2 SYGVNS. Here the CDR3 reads CASKGGDYNEQFF. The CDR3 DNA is TGTGCCAGCAAGGGAGGGGATTACAATGAGCAGTTCTTC.

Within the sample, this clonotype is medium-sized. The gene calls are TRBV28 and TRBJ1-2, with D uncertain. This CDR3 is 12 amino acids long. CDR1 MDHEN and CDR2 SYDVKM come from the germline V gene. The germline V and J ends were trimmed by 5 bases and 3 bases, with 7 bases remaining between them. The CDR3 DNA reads TGTGCCAGCAGTGCGGGAGACTATGGCTACACCTTC. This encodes CASSAGDYGYTF.

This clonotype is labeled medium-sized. CDR3 loop: CATDDKSSYNEQFF. The CDR3 DNA sequence: TGTGCCACAGACGACAAGAGCTCCTACAATGAGCAGTTCTTC. This chain uses TRBV24-1 with TRBJ2-1; D remains ambiguous. Germline CDR1 is KGHDR and CDR2 is SFDVKD. The CDR3 consists of 14 residues. V dropped 10 bases and J dropped 0 bases, with 12 bases sitting between them.

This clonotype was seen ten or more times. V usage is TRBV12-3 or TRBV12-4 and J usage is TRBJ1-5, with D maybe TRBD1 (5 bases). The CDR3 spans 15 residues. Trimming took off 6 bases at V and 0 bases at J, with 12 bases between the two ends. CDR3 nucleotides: TGTGCCAGCAGCCCGTGGGACTTTAGCAATCAGCCCCAGCATTTT. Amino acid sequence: CASSPWDFSNQPQHF.